The 30 T cell receptor beta chains reported below all come from one sample, sequenced in a study of cytomegalovirus exposure and HLA in healthy donors. It was with 60 Vbeta and 13 Jbeta primers that the PCR ran. The method was immunoSEQ multiplex PCR; TCRdb's version includes in-frame clones alone and lacks a portion of them. Its table lists about 77,000 clones. The material sequenced was PBMCs. The receptors here all came from a man aged 50-59 years in good health and CMV-seropositive.

V is TRBV13 and J is TRBJ2-2, with 16 bases identical to TRBD2. V dropped 4 bases and J dropped 5; count of bases not matched to a gene: 4. CDR1 and CDR2 from the germline V gene are PRHDT and FYEKMQ (reference sequence). The CDR3 length is 17 residues. DNA of the CDR3: TGTGCCAGCAGCTCGGGACTAGCGGGAGGGCCAACCGGGGAGCTGTTTTTT. Its protein product is CASSSGLAGGPTGELFF.

The chain combines TRBV6-5 with TRBJ1-2; 10 positions match TRBD1. CDR3 length: 14 amino acids. With V trimmed by 8 bases and J by 8 bases, 11 bases remained unmatched. CDR1 is MNHEY, CDR2 SVGAGI, per germline. The CDR3 here is CASASGTGEGGYTF. Here the CDR3 DNA reads TGTGCCAGCGCCTCAGGGACAGGGGAAGGCGGCTACACCTTC.

The gene calls are TRBV7-8 and TRBJ2-5, with TRBD1 as a possible D gene (6 bases). Trimming stripped 5 bases from V and 1 base from J, with 11 bases between. From germline, CDR1 is SGHVS and CDR2 FQNEAQ. The CDR3 spans 14 residues. Here the CDR3 DNA reads TGTGCCAGCAGCCAACAGGGCTTCCAAGAGACCCAGTACTTC. Protein sequence: CASSQQGFQETQYF.

V is TRBV6-5 and J is TRBJ2-5, with a tentative D call TRBD1 (5 bases). Germline V gives CDR1 MNHEY, CDR2 SVGAGI. CDR3 length equals 14 residues. Trimming pared 3 bases from V and 3 bases from J, leaving 11 bases between. In nucleotides, the CDR3 is TGTGCCAGCAGTTATTCCCAGGGCGAAGAGACCCAGTACTTC. Its protein product is CASSYSQGEETQYF.

The chain carries TRBV18 and TRBJ1-1, with 7 positions matching TRBD1. Per the germline V gene, CDR1 is KGHSH and CDR2 is LQKENI. The junction had 15 bases not matched to a gene; V was cut back by 2 bases and J by 3 bases. The CDR3 is 18 amino acids. In DNA, the CDR3 is TGTGCCAGCTCACCATGGTATGCAGGGGGGCACGAATACACTGAAGCTTTCTTT. It codes for CASSPWYAGGHEYTEAFF.

The chain carries TRBV21-1 and TRBJ2-7; the D call of TRBD1 is as the table states it, not checked on the DNA. TRBV21-1 is a recognized pseudogene. The CDR3 consists of 11 residues. Here the CDR3 DNA reads TGTGCCAGCAGCAATTGGGGCGAGCAGTACGTC. Amino acid sequence: CASSNWGEQYV.

The V and J genes are TRBV6-1 and TRBJ1-2, with D unclear. The ends were cut back, 3 bases at V and 0 bases at J, with 17 bases in the middle. This CDR3 comprises 17 residues. CDR1 is MNHNS and CDR2 is SASEGT in the germline V gene. CDR3 loop: CASSDGGLTIANYGYTF. The CDR3 DNA reads TGTGCCAGCAGTGACGGAGGACTCACTATAGCTAACTATGGCTACACCTTC.

V usage is TRBV28 and J usage is TRBJ1-2; TRBD1 aligns across 10 bases. The CDR3 is 15 amino acids. J was trimmed by 4 bases and V by 2 bases; bases with no gene match: 4. Germline CDR1 reads MDHEN; CDR2 reads SYDVKM. CDR3 region: CASSLRDRGRYGYTF. CDR3 sequence (DNA): TGTGCCAGCAGTTTACGTGACAGGGGGCGCTATGGCTACACCTTC.

The chain is built from TRBV6-5 and TRBJ1-5; tentative D call: TRBD1 (5 bases). CDR1 is MNHEY, CDR2 SVGAGI, per germline. V gave up 2 bases and J gave up 2 bases, with 13 bases separating them. CDR3 length: 16 residues. The CDR3 loop reads CASSYGRQGGNQPQHF. CDR3 DNA: TGTGCCAGCAGTTACGGGCGTCAGGGCGGCAATCAGCCCCAGCATTTT.

CDR3 sequence (DNA): TGTGCCAGCAGTTTTGGGAGGACCTCACATGGCTACACCTTC. It is translated as CASSFGRTSHGYTF. V and J are TRBV28 and TRBJ1-2; D remains ambiguous. Germline V gives CDR1 MDHEN, CDR2 SYDVKM. V lost 3 bases and J lost 6, with 14 bases in between. CDR3 length: 14 amino acids.

The rearrangement joins TRBV5-6 to TRBJ2-7; 8 bases line up with TRBD1. With V trimmed by 7 bases and J by 3 bases, 12 bases remained unmatched. The CDR3 runs to 15 residues. Germline CDR1 and CDR2: SGHDT and YYEEEE. The CDR3 sequence: CASARGRRGYYEQYV. The CDR3 region has the DNA TGTGCCAGCGCCAGGGGGCGCCGAGGCTACTACGAGCAGTACGTC.

The rearrangement joins TRBV2 to TRBJ1-1, with TRBD1 matching 7 bases. The ends lost 6 bases at V and 6 bases at J; junction bases unmatched: 1. The germline V gene encodes CDR1 SNHLY and CDR2 FYNNEI. The CDR3 loop spans 11 amino acids. The CDR3 bases are TGTGCCAGCAGGGGGACAGCTGAAGCTTTCTTT. It specifies CASRGTAEAFF.

This chain uses TRBV19 with TRBJ1-1; TRBD1 might be the D (6 bases). Per the germline V gene, CDR1 is LNHDA and CDR2 is SQIVND (reference sequence). The V end was cut by 6 bases, the J end by 1 base, with 12 bases between. This CDR3 region has 14 residues. The CDR3 is CASRGGATNTEAFF. The CDR3 DNA sequence: TGTGCCAGTAGGGGGGGGGCAACGAACACTGAAGCTTTCTTT.

The chain recombines TRBV30 with TRBJ1-5; D gene unclear. The CDR3 has 14 amino acids. V lost 0 bases and J lost 3, with 9 bases in between. Per germline, CDR1 GTSNPN and CDR2 SVGIG (reference sequence). The DNA for the CDR3 is TGTGCCTGGAGTGTCGGGTCGTACAATCAGCCCCAGCATTTT. It codes for CAWSVGSYNQPQHF.

This chain links TRBV6-1 with TRBJ2-7; TRBD1 matches at 8 bases. V lost 6 bases, J lost 2 bases, and 9 bases stayed unmatched. The CDR3 extends over 15 amino acids. CDR1 is MNHNS, CDR2 SASEGT, per germline. CDR3 DNA sequence: TGTGCCAGCAGGAGAGAGGGGACAGGAGCCTACGAGCAGTACGTC. This translates into CASRREGTGAYEQYV.

This chain uses TRBV12-5 with TRBJ2-5; perhaps TRBD1 as D (5 bases). This CDR3 is 17 amino acids long. Trimming cost V 2 bases and J 2 bases, with 18 bases left between them. CDR1 LGHNT and CDR2 FRNRAP come from the germline V gene. The CDR3 spells CASGLLQGSSIQETQYF. CDR3 nucleotide sequence: TGTGCTAGTGGTTTGCTCCAGGGCAGCTCTATTCAAGAGACCCAGTACTTC.

The chain combines TRBV23-1 with TRBJ2-7, with 7 positions matching TRBD1. TRBV23-1 is annotated as an ORF whose role is uncertain. The V gene end was trimmed by 9 bases and the J gene end by 3 bases; junction bases not matched to a gene: 8. CDR3 length equals 13 residues. The CDR3 coding sequence is TGCGCCAGATTAAGGCCAGGGGGCTACGAGCAGTACGTC. Protein product: CARLRPGGYEQYV.

The rearrangement links TRBV5-5 to TRBJ2-2; 7 bases are shared with TRBD1. In germline, CDR1 is SGHKS, CDR2 YYEKEE (reference sequence). The CDR3 totals 18 residues. V shed 0 bases, J shed 4 bases, and the junction held 12 bases outside the gene matches. CDR3 residues: CASSLDPGGFRITGELFF. CDR3 DNA: TGTGCCAGCAGCTTGGATCCAGGGGGATTTCGTATCACCGGGGAGCTGTTTTTT.

The gene calls are TRBV7-9 and TRBJ2-3, with 7 bases matching TRBD1. CDR3 length equals 15 residues. The junction had 4 bases not matched to a gene; V was cut back by 1 base and J by 3 bases. Germline V lookup: CDR1 SEHNR, CDR2 FQNEAQ (reference sequence). The CDR3 region has the DNA TGTGCCAGCAGCTTAGGACAGGGATTAACAGATACGCAGTATTTT. It is translated as CASSLGQGLTDTQYF.

DNA for the CDR3: TGTGCCAGCAGCTTAGGGGGGCGATTCACCGGGGAGCTGTTTTTT. Protein sequence: CASSLGGRFTGELFF. The chain recombines TRBV13 with TRBJ2-2, with D maybe TRBD1 (5 bases). CDR1 is PRHDT and CDR2 is FYEKMQ in the germline V gene (reference sequence). The CDR3 is 15 amino acids. V gave up 0 bases and J gave up 4 bases, with 9 bases separating them.

The chain links TRBV7-9 to TRBJ2-1; D is perhaps TRBD2 (5 bases). Germline V gene data show CDR1 as SEHNR and CDR2 as FQNEAQ (reference sequence). This CDR3 is built from 15 residues. V lost 1 base and J 6 bases, leaving 13 bases between the germline ends. In nucleotides, the CDR3 is TGTGCCAGCAGCTTAGAACTAGGCTCTTCCAATGAGCAGTTCTTC. Translated, it gives CASSLELGSSNEQFF.

The rearrangement joins TRBV7-2 to TRBJ2-4, with D tentatively TRBD1 (6 bases). From germline, CDR1 is SGHTA and CDR2 FQGNSA. Trimming stripped 6 bases from V and 6 bases from J, with 18 bases between. CDR3 size: 15 residues. CDR3 sequence reads: CASRGRGADLNIQYF. DNA of the CDR3: TGTGCCAGCAGGGGCAGGGGAGCCGATTTAAACATTCAGTACTTC.

The gene calls are TRBV6-5 and TRBJ2-7, with D possibly TRBD1 on 6 matching bases. Germline-derived CDR1 and CDR2 are MNHEY and SVGAGI. The CDR3 spans 14 residues. V was trimmed by 5 bases and J by 7 bases, leaving 18 bases between them. Written as DNA, the CDR3 is TGTGCCAGCAGTGAAAACAGGGAAGTGAAGGAGCAGTACGTC. Amino acid sequence: CASSENREVKEQYV.

The chain recombines TRBV5-4 with TRBJ1-2; D is unclear. V was shortened by 2 bases and J by 2 bases, with 10 bases between the two germline ends. The germline V gene has CDR1 SGHNT and CDR2 YYREEE (reference sequence). This CDR3 contains 14 residues. CDR3 coding DNA: TGTGCCAGCAGCTTACCCGGAGGAAACTATGGCTACACCTTC. This encodes CASSLPGGNYGYTF.

The V call is TRBV6-1, the J call TRBJ1-2; 7 bases align to TRBD1. V was clipped by 6 bases and J by 3 bases; unmatched bases: 7. In germline, CDR1 is MNHNS, CDR2 SASEGT. The length of the CDR3 is 14 residues. Here the CDR3 reads CASSPGTAYYGYTF. In DNA form, the CDR3 reads TGTGCCAGCAGCCCTGGGACAGCTTACTATGGCTACACCTTC.

The chain joins TRBV6-4 to TRBJ2-1; TRBD1 might be the D (5 bases). The germline V and J ends were trimmed by 6 bases and 3 bases, with 9 bases remaining between them. Germline loops: CDR1 MRHNA, CDR2 SNTAGT. CDR3 length: 13 residues. The CDR3 bases are TGTGCCAGCAGCTTAGACAGCTACAATGAGCAGTTCTTC. This encodes CASSLDSYNEQFF.

This chain links TRBV19 with TRBJ2-5; D unresolved. Per the germline V gene, CDR1 is LNHDA and CDR2 is SQIVND (reference sequence). The CDR3 contains 13 residues. The germline V and J ends were trimmed by 2 bases and 5 bases, with 9 bases remaining between them. The CDR3: CASSITLQETQYF. The DNA for the CDR3 is TGTGCCAGTAGTATAACCCTGCAGGAGACCCAGTACTTC.

Regarding this clone: Within the sample, other DNA sequences also encode this same CDR3. The rearrangement joins TRBV27 to TRBJ1-2; TRBD1 aligns across 8 bases. The CDR3 has 14 residues. Germline V gene lookup returns CDR1 MNHEY and CDR2 SMNVEV (reference sequence). J gave up 5 bases and V 5 bases, and 7 bases lay outside the gene matches. CDR3 bases: TGTGCCAGCAGTCCAGGACAGGGATGGTATGGCTACACCTTC. Translating it yields CASSPGQGWYGYTF.

The CDR3 coding sequence is TGTGCCAGTAGTAAGCTAGCGGGAGGGCAAGATACGCAGTATTTT. Its protein is CASSKLAGGQDTQYF. The chain carries TRBV19 and TRBJ2-3; 12 positions agree with TRBD2. This CDR3 is 15 amino acids long. Trimming at V came to 4 bases and at J to 5 bases, leaving 4 bases not matched to a gene. Germline loops: CDR1 LNHDA, CDR2 SQIVND (reference sequence).

The J gene is TRBJ2-3, the V gene TRBV29-1, with D perhaps TRBD2 (5 bases). Trimming pared 2 bases from V and 4 bases from J, leaving 13 bases between. The CDR3 is made up of 14 amino acids. Per the germline V gene, CDR1 is SQVTM and CDR2 is ANQGSEA. CDR3 in DNA: TGCAGCGTTGAAAAAGGGAGCAGAGCAGATACGCAGTATTTT. Its protein is CSVEKGSRADTQYF.